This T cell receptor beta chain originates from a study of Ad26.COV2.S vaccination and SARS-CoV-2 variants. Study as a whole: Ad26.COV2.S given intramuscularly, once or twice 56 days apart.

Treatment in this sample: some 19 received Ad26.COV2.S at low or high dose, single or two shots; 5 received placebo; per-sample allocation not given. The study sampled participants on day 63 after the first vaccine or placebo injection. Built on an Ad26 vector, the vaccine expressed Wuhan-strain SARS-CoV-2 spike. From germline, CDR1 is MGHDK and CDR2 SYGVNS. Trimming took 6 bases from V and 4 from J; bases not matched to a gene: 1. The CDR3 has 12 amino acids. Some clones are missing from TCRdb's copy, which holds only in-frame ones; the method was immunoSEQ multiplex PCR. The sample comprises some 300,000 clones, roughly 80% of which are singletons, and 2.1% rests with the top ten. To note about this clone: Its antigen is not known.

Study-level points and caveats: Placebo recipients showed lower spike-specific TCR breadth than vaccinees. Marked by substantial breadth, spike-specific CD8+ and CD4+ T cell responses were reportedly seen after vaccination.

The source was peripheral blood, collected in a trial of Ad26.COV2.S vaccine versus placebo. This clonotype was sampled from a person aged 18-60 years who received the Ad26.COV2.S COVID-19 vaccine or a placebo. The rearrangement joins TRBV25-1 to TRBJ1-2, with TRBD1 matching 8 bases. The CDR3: CASSDRGYGYTF. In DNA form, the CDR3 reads TGTGCCAGCAGCGACAGGGGCTATGGCTACACCTTC.